A single sample is the source of the 2 T cell receptor beta chains below, sequenced in a study of blood T cells in healthy people across ages (dated by TCRdb to 2013 to 2016). Libraries were built with 5' RACE. Sequenced using an Illumina HiSeq 2500. A second PCR of about 6 to 12 cycles was performed with a sample-barcoded 5' primer and a J-beta primer mix. TCRdb reprocessing: public reads trimmed at Q25 with fastp, clones called with MiXCR, in-frame beta chains kept. Each record represents a unique CDR3 protein, reported with the most common genes and DNA among its rows. Present in this sample are about 1.4 million distinct CDR3 sequences, roughly 59% of which were seen just once. About 6.7% of the sample lies in the top ten. Sample: blood. Receptors originate from a man between 18 and 29 years old in good health.

The V gene is TRBV28, the J gene TRBJ1-5; D call uncertain. Germline assignment: CDR1 MDHEN and CDR2 SYDVKM. The CDR3 contains 17 residues. Trimming removed 3 bases at V and 0 bases at J, with 15 bases between. The CDR3 DNA reads as TGTGCCAGCAGTTTTTCTAGTGGGGAATATAGCAATCAGCCCCAGCATTTT. Its translation: CASSFSSGEYSNQPQHF.

The rearrangement uses TRBV29-1 and TRBJ2-3; D uncertain. The V end was cut by 6 bases, the J end by 6 bases, with 22 bases between. Germline-derived CDR1 and CDR2 are SQVTM and ANQGSEA. The CDR3 length is 15 residues. CDR3 DNA: TGCAGCGTCCAAGGAAAAGCCGCCCCGGGTGATACGCAGTATTTT. Its protein is CSVQGKAAPGDTQYF.